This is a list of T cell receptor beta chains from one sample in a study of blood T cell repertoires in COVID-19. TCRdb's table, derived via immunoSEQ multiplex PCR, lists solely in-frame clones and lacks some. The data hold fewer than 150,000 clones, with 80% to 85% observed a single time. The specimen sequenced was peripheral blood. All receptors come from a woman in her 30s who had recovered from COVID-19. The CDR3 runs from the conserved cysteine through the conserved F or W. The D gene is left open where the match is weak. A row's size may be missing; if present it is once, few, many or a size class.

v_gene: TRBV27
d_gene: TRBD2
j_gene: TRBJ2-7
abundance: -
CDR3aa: CASSLYPREPYEQYF
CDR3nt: TGTGCCAGCAGTTTATATCCGCGGGAGCCCTACGAGCAGTACTTC

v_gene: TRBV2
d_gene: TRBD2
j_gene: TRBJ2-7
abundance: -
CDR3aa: CASIPGLAVSYEQYF
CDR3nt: TGTGCCAGCATACCGGGACTAGCGGTCTCCTACGAGCAGTACTTC

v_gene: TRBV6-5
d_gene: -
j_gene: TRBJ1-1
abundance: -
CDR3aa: CASSFIPSPVYTEAFF
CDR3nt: TGTGCCAGCAGTTTTATCCCATCGCCGGTTTACACTGAAGCTTTCTTT

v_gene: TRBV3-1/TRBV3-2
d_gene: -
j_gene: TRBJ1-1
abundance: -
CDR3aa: CASSLRDFMNTEAFF
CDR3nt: TGTGCCAGCAGCCTTAGGGACTTTATGAACACTGAAGCTTTCTTT

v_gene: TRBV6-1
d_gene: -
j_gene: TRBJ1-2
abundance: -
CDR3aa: CASSEAGGLGPRHAGYTF
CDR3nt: TGTGCCAGCAGTGAAGCGGGAGGCCTTGGGCCGCGTCATGCGGGCTACACCTTC

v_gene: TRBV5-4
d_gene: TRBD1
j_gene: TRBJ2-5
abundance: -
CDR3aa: CASSLGSGRTGGLETQYF
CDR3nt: TGTGCCAGCAGCTTGGGGTCCGGTCGGACAGGGGGTTTAGAGACCCAGTACTTC

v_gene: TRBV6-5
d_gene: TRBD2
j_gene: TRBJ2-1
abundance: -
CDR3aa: CASSYSETSGGAGEFF
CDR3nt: TGTGCCAGCAGTTACTCGGAAACTAGCGGGGGGGCCGGCGAGTTCTTC

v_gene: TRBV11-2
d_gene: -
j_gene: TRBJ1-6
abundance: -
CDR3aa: CASSLDPTEGDPYNSPLHF
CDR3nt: TGTGCCAGCAGCTTAGATCCGACCGAGGGGGACCCCTATAATTCACCCCTCCACTTT

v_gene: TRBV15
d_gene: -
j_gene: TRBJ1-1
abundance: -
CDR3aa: CATSRTGNTEAFF
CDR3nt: TGTGCCACCAGCAGAACTGGGAACACTGAAGCTTTCTTT

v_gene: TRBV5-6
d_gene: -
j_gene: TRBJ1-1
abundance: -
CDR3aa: CASTDSMNTEAFF
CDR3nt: TGTGCCAGTACCGACAGTATGAACACTGAAGCTTTCTTT

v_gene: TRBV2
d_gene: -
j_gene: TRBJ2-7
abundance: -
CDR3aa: CASSADGKHPYEQYF
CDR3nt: TGTGCCAGCAGTGCGGACGGGAAGCACCCCTACGAGCAGTACTTC

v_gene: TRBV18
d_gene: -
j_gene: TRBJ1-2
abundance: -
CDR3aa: CASSPGAGYGYTF
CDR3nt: TGTGCCAGCTCACCAGGGGCAGGCTATGGCTACACCTTC

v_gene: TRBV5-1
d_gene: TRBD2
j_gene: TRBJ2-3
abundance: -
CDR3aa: CASSSGMGGRGTDTQYF
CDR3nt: TGCGCCAGCAGCTCCGGAATGGGGGGGAGGGGCACAGATACGCAGTATTTT

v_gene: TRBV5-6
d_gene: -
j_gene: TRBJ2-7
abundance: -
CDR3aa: CASSSSSFLYEQYF
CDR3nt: TGTGCCAGCAGCTCGTCGAGCTTTCTGTACGAGCAGTACTTC

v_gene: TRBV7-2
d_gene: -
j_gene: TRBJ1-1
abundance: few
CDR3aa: CASSSRTVFLNTEAFF
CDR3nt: TGTGCCAGCAGCTCCCGGACAGTATTCCTGAACACTGAAGCTTTCTTT

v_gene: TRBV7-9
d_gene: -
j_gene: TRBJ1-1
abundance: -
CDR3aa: CASSPTGVGEGYTEAFF
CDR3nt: TGTGCCAGCAGCCCGACAGGTGTGGGGGAGGGATACACTGAAGCTTTCTTT

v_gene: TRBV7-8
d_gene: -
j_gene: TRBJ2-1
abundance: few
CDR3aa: CASSWGGIHNEQFF
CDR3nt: TGTGCCAGCAGCTGGGGAGGCATCCACAATGAGCAGTTCTTC

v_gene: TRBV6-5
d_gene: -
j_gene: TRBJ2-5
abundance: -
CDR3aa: CASRSQTQYF
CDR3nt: TGTGCCAGCAGAAGCCAGACCCAGTACTTC

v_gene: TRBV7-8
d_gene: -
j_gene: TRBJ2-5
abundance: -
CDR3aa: CASSLGLESGGETQYF
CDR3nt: TGTGCCAGCAGCTTAGGACTCGAATCCGGGGGAGAGACCCAGTACTTC

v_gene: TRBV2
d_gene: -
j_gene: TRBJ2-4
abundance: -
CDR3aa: CASSERLGGPGIQYF
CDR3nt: TGTGCCAGCAGTGAAAGGTTGGGGGGGCCAGGCATTCAGTACTTC

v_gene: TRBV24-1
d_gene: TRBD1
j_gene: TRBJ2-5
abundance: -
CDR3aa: CATSDSTTGSGQETQYF
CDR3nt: TGTGCCACCAGTGATTCGACGACAGGGTCGGGGCAAGAGACCCAGTACTTC

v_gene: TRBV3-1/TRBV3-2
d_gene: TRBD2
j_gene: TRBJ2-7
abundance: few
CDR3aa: CASSQYYTSGRAVASYEQYF
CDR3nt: TGTGCCAGCAGCCAATACTATACTAGCGGGAGGGCCGTTGCGTCCTACGAGCAGTACTTC

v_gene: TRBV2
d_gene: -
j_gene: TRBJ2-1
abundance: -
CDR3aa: CASSEQRYNEQFF
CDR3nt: TGTGCCAGCAGTGAACAGCGGTACAATGAGCAGTTCTTC

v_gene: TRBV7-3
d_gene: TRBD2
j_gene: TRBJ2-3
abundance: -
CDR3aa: CASSPTSGGRADTQYF
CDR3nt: TGTGCCAGCAGCCCGACTAGCGGGGGAAGAGCAGATACGCAGTATTTT

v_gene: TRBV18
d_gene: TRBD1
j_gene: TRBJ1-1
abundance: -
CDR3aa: CASSQWDRGPTEAFF
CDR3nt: TGTGCCAGCTCACAGTGGGACAGGGGTCCAACTGAAGCTTTCTTT

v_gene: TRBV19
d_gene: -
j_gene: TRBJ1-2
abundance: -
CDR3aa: CASSIAPDRDYGYTF
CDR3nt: TGTGCCAGTAGTATAGCACCGGACAGAGACTATGGCTACACCTTC

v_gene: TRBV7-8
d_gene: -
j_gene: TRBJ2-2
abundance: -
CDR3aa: CASRRVEVGGELFF
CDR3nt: TGTGCCAGCAGGAGGGTGGAGGTCGGGGGGGAGCTGTTTTTT

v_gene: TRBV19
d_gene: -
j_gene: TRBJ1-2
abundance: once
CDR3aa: CASRFQGSNYGYTF
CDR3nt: TGTGCCAGTAGGTTCCAGGGCAGTAACTATGGCTACACCTTC

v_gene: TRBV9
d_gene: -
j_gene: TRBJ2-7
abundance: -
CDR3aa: CASSPQRSSYEQYF
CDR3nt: TGTGCCAGCAGCCCCCAGCGGAGCTCCTACGAGCAGTACTTC

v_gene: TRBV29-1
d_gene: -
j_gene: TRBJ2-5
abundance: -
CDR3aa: CSVATAQETQYF
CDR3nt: TGCAGCGTTGCGACAGCCCAAGAGACCCAGTACTTC

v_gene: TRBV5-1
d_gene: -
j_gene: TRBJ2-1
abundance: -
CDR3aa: CASSARDSGFNEQFF
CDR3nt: TGCGCCAGCAGCGCCCGGGACTCAGGATTTAATGAGCAGTTCTTC

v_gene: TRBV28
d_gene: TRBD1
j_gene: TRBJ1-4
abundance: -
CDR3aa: CASTVIGTDATNEKLFF
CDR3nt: TGTGCCAGCACCGTAATAGGGACAGACGCAACTAATGAAAAACTGTTTTTT

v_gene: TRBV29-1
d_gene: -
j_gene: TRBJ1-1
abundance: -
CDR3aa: CSVPRPGYTEAFF
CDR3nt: TGCAGCGTTCCGAGGCCAGGGTACACTGAAGCTTTCTTT

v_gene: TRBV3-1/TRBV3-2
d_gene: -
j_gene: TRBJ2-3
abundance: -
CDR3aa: CASSHILFDTQYF
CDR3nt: TGTGCCAGCAGCCATATACTATTTGATACGCAGTATTTT

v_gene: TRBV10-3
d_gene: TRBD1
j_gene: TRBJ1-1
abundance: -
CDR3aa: CAIRGTGGANTEAFF
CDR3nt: TGTGCCATCAGAGGGACAGGGGGTGCGAACACTGAAGCTTTCTTT

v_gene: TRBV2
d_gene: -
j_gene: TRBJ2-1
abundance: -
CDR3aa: CASSVGVVSYNEQFF
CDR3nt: TGTGCCAGCAGTGTCGGGGTGGTATCCTACAATGAGCAGTTCTTC

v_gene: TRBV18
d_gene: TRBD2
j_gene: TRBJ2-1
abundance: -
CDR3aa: CASSSLAGGSHNEQFF
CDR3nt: TGTGCCAGCTCATCGTTGGCGGGGGGGAGTCACAATGAGCAGTTCTTC

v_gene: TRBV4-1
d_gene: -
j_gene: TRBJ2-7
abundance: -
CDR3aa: CASSQDLDRPYEQYF
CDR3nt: TGCGCCAGCAGCCAAGATTTAGACAGACCCTACGAGCAGTACTTC

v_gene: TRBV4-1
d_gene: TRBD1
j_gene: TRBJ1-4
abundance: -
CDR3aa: CASSPNNRGAFNEKLFF
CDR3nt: TGCGCCAGCAGTCCCAACAACAGGGGAGCCTTTAATGAAAAACTGTTTTTT

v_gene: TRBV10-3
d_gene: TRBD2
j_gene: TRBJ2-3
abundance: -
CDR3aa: CAISARGGREIDTQYF
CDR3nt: TGTGCCATCTCGGCCCGGGGGGGGCGGGAGATAGATACGCAGTATTTT

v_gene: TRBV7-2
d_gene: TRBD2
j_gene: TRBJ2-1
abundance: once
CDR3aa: CASSLKRGGLDEQFF
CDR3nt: TGTGCCAGCAGCTTAAAGCGGGGGGGCCTAGATGAGCAGTTCTTC

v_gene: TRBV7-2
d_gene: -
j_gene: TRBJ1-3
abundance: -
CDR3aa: CASSFDNSGNTIYF
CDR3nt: TGTGCCAGCAGCTTTGACAACTCTGGAAACACCATATATTTT

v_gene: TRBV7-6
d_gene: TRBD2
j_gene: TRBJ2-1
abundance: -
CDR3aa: CASSSLAGDWSSYNEQFF
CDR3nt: TGTGCCAGCAGTTCACTAGCGGGGGACTGGAGTTCCTACAATGAGCAGTTCTTC

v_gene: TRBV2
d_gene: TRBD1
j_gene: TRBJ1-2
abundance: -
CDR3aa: CASTKTGTAYYGYTF
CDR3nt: TGTGCCAGCACCAAGACCGGGACAGCTTACTATGGCTACACCTTC

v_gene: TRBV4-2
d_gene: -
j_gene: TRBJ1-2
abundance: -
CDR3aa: CASSQGQGLNYGYTF
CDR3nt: TGTGCCAGCAGCCAGGGACAAGGACTGAACTATGGCTACACCTTC

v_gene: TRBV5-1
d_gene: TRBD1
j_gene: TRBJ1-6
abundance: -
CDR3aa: CASSTRDSYNSPLHF
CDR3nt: TGCGCCAGCAGCACCCGGGACAGTTATAATTCACCCCTCCACTTT